Many counts were recorded for the clone carrying this T cell receptor (beta chain). No antigen is known for it. A read error may produce the germline difference seen at one junction end. This sample was included in a study of T cells after yellow fever vaccination. Study-level results: Booster samples showed a return of most primary-vaccination clones (around 96% CD4, around 85% CD8). Abundant clonotypes from the bulk population could have been carried over as contaminants into FACS-sorted repertoires. Though weaker, the secondary response peaked faster, on day 5 versus 15.

5'RACE template switching added a universal primer site and UMIs to TCR cDNA. TCRdb re-analysed the 5' RACE reads in MiXCR, keeping a single row per CDR3 protein. The sample includes some 300,000 distinct CDR3 sequences, 8.5% to 10% of them seen just once. This sequence was found in a man aged 18 to 35 who received the YFV17D yellow fever vaccine. The material sequenced was CD4+ T cells sorted from PBMCs, taken 5 days after the yellow fever booster vaccination.

In DNA, the CDR3 is TGTGCTAGCAGCTTAGGAAGGGGCGCAGATACGCAGTATTTT. Its translation is CASSLGRGADTQYF. This rearrangement joins TRBV7-7 to TRBJ2-3, with D possibly matching TRBD1 (5 bases). Germline CDR1 is SSHAT and CDR2 is FNYEAQ (reference sequence). CDR3 length: 14 residues. Filled out from reference TRBV7-7 and TRBJ2-3, the complete variable domain reads GAGVSQSPRYKVTKRGQDVTLRCDPISSHATLYWYQQALGQGPEFLTYFNYEAQPDKSGLPSDRFSAERPEGSISTLTIQRTEQRDSAMYRCASSLGRGADTQYFGPGTRLTVL.